Below are 24 T cell receptor beta chains sequenced from a single sample in a study of CD8+ T cells in alopecia areata listed by TCRdb under 2018. The time point label here, explained by the study, means: baseline before oral tofacitinib. The receptor library was made with the immunoSEQ multiplex PCR assay. To provide template for TCR sequencing, every sample had RNA extracted and reverse transcribed into cDNA. The source is immuneACCESS, and TCRdb retained only in-frame sequences with V and J called. Part of the clones is not carried over; for the studies checked, unresolved V genes explain less than half of this, and the remainder is unexplained. The sample table records about 69,000 clones; roughly 60% of these occur just once. Jointly, the top ten make up about 15% of the sample. The sample consisted of CD8+ T cells sorted from blood, taken at week 0. The receptors shown here come from a human donor with alopecia areata.

The V call is TRBV6-5, the J call TRBJ2-2; TRBD1 matches 8 bases. This CDR3 contains 13 residues. Unmatched junction bases numbered 2, after V lost 5 bases and J lost 6 bases. Per germline, CDR1 MNHEY and CDR2 SVGAGI. Here the CDR3 reads CASSTGGSGELFF. DNA for the CDR3: TGTGCCAGCAGTACAGGGGGTTCCGGGGAGCTGTTTTTT.

The chain carries TRBV27 and TRBJ2-2, with TRBD2 matching over 9 bases. Germline loops: CDR1 MNHEY, CDR2 SMNVEV (reference sequence). With V trimmed by 5 bases and J by 4 bases, 8 bases remained unmatched. The CDR3 is 16 residues long. This CDR3 is CASSLTGLASTGELFF. The CDR3 nucleotides read TGTGCCAGCAGTCTAACGGGACTAGCAAGCACCGGGGAGCTGTTTTTT.

V and J are TRBV7-9 and TRBJ2-7, with 8 nucleotides matching TRBD1. V was clipped by 1 base and J by 3 bases; unmatched bases: 2. Germline V gene sequence: CDR1 SEHNR, CDR2 FQNEAQ (reference sequence). This CDR3 spans 14 amino acids. The CDR3 is CASSLGTGIYEQYF. The CDR3 DNA reads as TGTGCCAGCAGCTTAGGGACAGGGATCTACGAGCAGTACTTC.

The rearrangement joins TRBV9 to TRBJ2-1, with TRBD2 as a possible D gene (5 bases). V lost 4 bases and J 0 bases, leaving 11 bases between the germline ends. Germline V gene lookup returns CDR1 SGDLS and CDR2 YYNGEE. CDR3 length: 15 amino acids. The DNA for the CDR3 is TGTGCCAGCAGCCCAGCGGACCGCTCCTACAATGAGCAGTTCTTC. Encoded protein: CASSPADRSYNEQFF.

This chain connects TRBV4-3 to TRBJ2-7; D remains ambiguous. V lost 4 bases to trimming and J lost 0 bases, with 7 bases between them. This CDR3 is 13 amino acids long. The germline gives CDR1 LGHNA, CDR2 YSLEER. The CDR3 loop is CASSLFPSYEQYF. The CDR3 coding sequence is TGCGCCAGCAGCCTATTCCCCTCCTACGAGCAGTACTTC.

V gene TRBV2 combines with J gene TRBJ2-5; the match to TRBD1 covers 7 bases. The CDR3 sequence is 15 residues long. Trimming at V came to 6 bases and at J to 1 base, leaving 8 bases not matched to a gene. Germline CDR1 is SNHLY and CDR2 is FYNNEI. The CDR3 coding sequence is TGTGCCAGCAGGAGATACCGGGACAGCCAAGAGACCCAGTACTTC. This codes for CASRRYRDSQETQYF.

This clone appeared a few times. The chain links TRBV11-1 to TRBJ2-1, with 7 nucleotides matching TRBD1. Germline V gives CDR1 SGHAT, CDR2 FQDESV (reference sequence). V shed 5 bases and J 5 bases; nucleotides not matched to a gene: 6. The CDR3 covers 14 residues. The CDR3 loop reads CASSQTGNHNEQFF. In DNA, the CDR3 is TGTGCCAGCAGCCAGACAGGGAACCACAATGAGCAGTTCTTC.

The chain combines TRBV29-1 with TRBJ2-5; 11 positions agree with TRBD2. After removal of 7 bases from V and 5 bases from J, the junction contained 18 bases not matched to a gene. CDR1 is SQVTM and CDR2 is ANQGSEA in the germline V gene. This CDR3 has 17 amino acids. CDR3 in amino acids: CSAKEVAGGQVLETQYF. In DNA form, the CDR3 reads TGCAGCGCGAAGGAGGTAGCGGGGGGGCAGGTTTTGGAGACCCAGTACTTC.

The chain carries TRBV4-1 and TRBJ2-5, with TRBD2 matching 16 bases. V shed 4 bases, J shed 0 bases, and the junction held 11 bases outside the gene matches. Germline-derived CDR1 and CDR2 are MGHRA and YSYEKL. The CDR3 spans 20 residues. CDR3 nucleotides: TGCGCCAGCAGCCGGGAGATACCGGGACTAGCGGGGGGGTACCAAGAGACCCAGTACTTC. Amino acid sequence: CASSREIPGLAGGYQETQYF.

The chain employs TRBV10-3 and TRBJ2-5, with TRBD2 matching over 9 bases. Germline CDR1 ENHRY, CDR2 SYGVKD. CDR3 size: 14 residues. V lost 4 bases, J lost 4 bases, and 4 bases stayed unmatched. The CDR3 region is CAISGGGASETQYF. The CDR3 region has the DNA TGTGCCATCAGTGGCGGGGGGGCGTCAGAGACCCAGTACTTC.

The chain recombines TRBV27 with TRBJ1-2; D unresolved. This CDR3 is built from 14 residues. The germline CDR1 and CDR2 sequences are MNHEY and SMNVEV (reference sequence). V lost 3 bases, J lost 6 bases, and 14 bases lay in between. The CDR3 sequence is CASSLHTPSNGYTF. The DNA of the CDR3 is TGTGCCAGCAGTTTGCACACCCCCTCTAATGGCTACACCTTC.

V and J are TRBV7-9 and TRBJ2-1; the D is unclear. The germline V gene encodes CDR1 SEHNR and CDR2 FQNEAQ (reference sequence). V lost 6 bases to trimming and J lost 0 bases, with 12 bases between them. The CDR3 extends over 15 amino acids. In DNA form, the CDR3 reads TGTGCCAGCAGTTTAACAGTTAGCTCCTACAATGAGCAGTTCTTC. This codes for CASSLTVSSYNEQFF.

The gene calls are TRBV2 and TRBJ2-7; TRBD1 matches at 7 bases. This CDR3 contains 15 residues. With 1 base clipped from V and 1 base from J, the junction kept 4 bases outside the gene matches. Germline CDR1 is SNHLY and CDR2 is FYNNEI. CDR3 sequence reads: CASSEGPGGSYEQYF. The CDR3, as DNA: TGTGCCAGCAGTGAAGGTCCAGGGGGATCCTACGAGCAGTACTTC.

In its sample, this clone was seen a few times. The chain couples TRBV7-3 to TRBJ2-2; D not resolved. This CDR3 spans 12 amino acids. Germline loops: CDR1 SGHTA, CDR2 FQGTGA. The V and J ends lost 5 bases and 5 bases respectively, with 6 bases between them. The CDR3 region has the DNA TGTGCCAGCAGCCCCCGGACCGGGGAGCTGTTTTTT. Its translation: CASSPRTGELFF.

This clone was found once. This chain links TRBV27 with TRBJ2-7; no clear D gene. V shed 6 bases and J shed 2 bases, with 8 bases lying between them. Germline CDR1 is MNHEY and CDR2 is SMNVEV (reference sequence). This CDR3 comprises 12 residues. The CDR3 nucleotides read TGTGCCAGCAGGGCTGTCCCCTACGAGCAGTACTTC. It is translated as CASRAVPYEQYF.

This clone was detected only a few times. This chain uses TRBV5-1 with TRBJ2-1; 10 nucleotides line up with TRBD2. J gave up 8 bases and V 4 bases, and 15 bases lay outside the gene matches. The CDR3 contains 17 residues. Germline V gene data show CDR1 as SGHRS and CDR2 as YFSETQ. The CDR3 sequence is CASSPDLAGGIGDEQFF. The CDR3 DNA reads TGCGCCAGCAGCCCCGACTTAGCGGGAGGAATTGGAGATGAGCAGTTCTTC.

The V gene is TRBV14, the J gene TRBJ1-6; no clear D gene. The CDR3 has 17 amino acids. Germline CDR1 is SGHDN and CDR2 is FVKESK. V lost 0 bases to trimming and J lost 3 bases, with 12 bases between them. The CDR3 spells CASSQELRPSYNSPLHF. CDR3 sequence (DNA): TGTGCCAGCAGCCAAGAATTAAGGCCGAGCTATAATTCACCCCTCCACTTT.

This clone was seen more than once but under ten times. The rearrangement joins TRBV25-1 to TRBJ2-2, with 11 bases that match TRBD1. The V segment lost 3 bases and the J segment 5 bases; nucleotides outside the gene matches: 2. From germline, CDR1 is MGHDK and CDR2 SYGVNS. The CDR3 totals 15 residues. CDR3 coding DNA: TGTGCCAGCAGTGAGGGACAGGGGGAAACCGGGGAGCTGTTTTTT. It specifies CASSEGQGETGELFF. Complete variable domain (other parts from reference TRBV25-1 and TRBJ2-2): EADIYQTPRYLVIGTGKKITLECSQTMGHDKMYWYQQDPGMELHLIHYSYGVNSTEKGDLSSESTVSRIRTEHFPLTLESARPSHTSQYLCASSEGQGETGELFFGEGSRLTVL.

This clone occurred a few times. This chain uses TRBV28 with TRBJ2-1; 12 bases are shared with TRBD2. The CDR3 has 15 amino acids. V shed 6 bases, J shed 6 bases, and the junction held 6 bases outside the gene matches. Germline loops: CDR1 MDHEN, CDR2 SYDVKM. CDR3 residues: CASSLLAGGINEQFF. CDR3 sequence (DNA): TGTGCCAGCAGCTTACTAGCGGGAGGAATCAATGAGCAGTTCTTC.

This clone appeared once. This chain uses TRBV4-1 with TRBJ1-1; D is possibly TRBD1 (6 bases). The CDR3 covers 16 residues. V shed 4 bases and J shed 0 bases, with 15 bases lying between them. CDR1 is MGHRA and CDR2 is YSYEKL in the germline V gene. The CDR3 bases are TGCGCCAGCAGCCCGAGCTGGGGGGCTGTGAACACTGAAGCTTTCTTT. This translates into CASSPSWGAVNTEAFF.

There are a few counts of this clone. The chain recombines TRBV29-1 with TRBJ1-2; 7 positions match TRBD1. Germline values: CDR1 SQVTM, CDR2 ANQGSEA. The CDR3 contains 11 residues. Germline trimming cut 7 bases from V and 4 bases from J; bases unmatched to any gene: 3. CDR3 in DNA: TGCAGCGGTTGGGACAGCTATGGCTACACCTTC. Residues: CSGWDSYGYTF.

CDR3 in amino acids: CASSSGQGTYNEQFF. DNA of the CDR3: TGCGCCAGCAGCTCAGGACAGGGAACCTACAATGAGCAGTTCTTC. J is TRBJ2-1 and V is TRBV4-1, with 8 bases identical to TRBD1. Germline-derived CDR1 and CDR2 are MGHRA and YSYEKL. Losses at the gene ends were 5 bases for V and 2 bases for J; bases not matched to a gene: 5. This CDR3 has 15 residues.

The gene calls are TRBV7-9 and TRBJ1-1, with D hard to call. CDR1 is SEHNR, CDR2 FQNEAQ, per germline (reference sequence). This CDR3 region has 15 residues. Trimming removed 7 bases from V and 1 base from J, with 16 bases in between. The CDR3 DNA reads as TGTGCCAGCACCCCAGATAACCAGGAGAACACTGAAGCTTTCTTT. It is translated as CASTPDNQENTEAFF.

The chain couples TRBV27 to TRBJ2-1; D is possibly TRBD1 (5 bases). Trimming cost V 2 bases and J 9 bases, with 14 bases left between them. The CDR3 length is 14 residues. Germline loops: CDR1 MNHEY, CDR2 SMNVEV (reference sequence). The CDR3, as DNA: TGTGCCAGCAGTTTAGCGGACCAGGGTAGTGAGCAGTTCTTC. Its protein is CASSLADQGSEQFF.